This TCR beta chain emerged from a study of blood T cell repertoires in COVID-19. Study information: Sites in the United States, Italy and Spain provided acute and convalescent COVID-19 samples. Nucleic acid was either cDNA or gDNA, and it came from T cells, B-cell-depleted T cells, or PBMCs.

This clone showed up just a few times. Methods used by the authors: Amplified reference gene primers provided the basis for estimating nucleated cell counts. Generated by immunoSEQ multiplex PCR, the TCRdb table keeps only in-frame clones and is missing some. D and trimming come from the DNA, and the V and J calls and clone size come from that table. Of over 85,000 clones in the sample, approximately 90% were seen once. The CDR3 covers 13 residues. Germline loops: CDR1 GTSNPN, CDR2 SVGIG (reference sequence). The ends were cut back, 0 bases at V and 0 bases at J, with 3 bases in the middle. Sequencing was performed on peripheral blood. The J gene is TRBJ1-5, the V gene TRBV30; no clear D gene. The clonotype comes from a human donor in a cohort sampled during active COVID-19. CDR3 protein: CAWSVSSNQPQHF. The CDR3 nucleotides read TGTGCCTGGAGTGTCTCTAGCAATCAGCCCCAGCATTTT.